Described below is a single TCR beta chain sequence and its context. Its specificity is not known. The time point denotes: longitudinal time-point 1 (baseline). The authors produced cDNA by 5'RACE using 10-nucleotide random UMIs. Every sequencing run drew on 15-18 subjects and yielded over 170 million TCR-beta sequences. TCRdb used MiXCR to reprocess the 5' RACE reads, holding one entry per CDR3 protein. The table records about 50,000 distinct CDR3 sequences, approximately 11% of them present only once. This entry belongs to a study of neurological immune-mediated disorders. Study results and caveats: The study found no CDR3 amino acid sequences shared by expanded clones across subjects, suggesting private repertoires in all groups.

This CDR3 is 15 amino acids long. Germline V gene data show CDR1 as SGHTA and CDR2 as FQGNSA. Between the trimmed V and J ends, which lost 1 base and 1 base, there was a span of 11 bases. The chain joins TRBV7-2 to TRBJ2-7; TRBD2 is a possible D gene (6 bases). The sequenced sample consisted of PBMCs. The receptor's source is a woman aged 40 to 50 in good health. This CDR3 is CASSLDGGVSYEQYF. CDR3 DNA sequence: TGTGCCAGCAGCTTAGATGGCGGGGTTTCCTACGAGCAGTACTTC.